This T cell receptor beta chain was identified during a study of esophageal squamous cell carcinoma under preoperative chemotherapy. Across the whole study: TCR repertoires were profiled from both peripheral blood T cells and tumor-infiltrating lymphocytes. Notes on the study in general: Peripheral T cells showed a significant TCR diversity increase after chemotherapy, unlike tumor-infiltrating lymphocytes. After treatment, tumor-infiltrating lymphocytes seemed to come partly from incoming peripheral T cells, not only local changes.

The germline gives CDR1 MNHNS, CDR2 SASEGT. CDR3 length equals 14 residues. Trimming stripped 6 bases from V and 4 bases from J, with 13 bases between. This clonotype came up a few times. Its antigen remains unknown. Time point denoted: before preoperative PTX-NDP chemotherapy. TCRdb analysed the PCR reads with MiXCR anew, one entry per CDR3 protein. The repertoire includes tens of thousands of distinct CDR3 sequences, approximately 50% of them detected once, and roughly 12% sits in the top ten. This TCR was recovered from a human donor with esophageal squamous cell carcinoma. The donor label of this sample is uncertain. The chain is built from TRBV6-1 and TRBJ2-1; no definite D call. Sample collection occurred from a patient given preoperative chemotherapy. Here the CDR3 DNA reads TGTGCCAGCAGGTCTCTTGACGCGTACAATGAGCAGTTCTTC. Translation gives CASRSLDAYNEQFF.